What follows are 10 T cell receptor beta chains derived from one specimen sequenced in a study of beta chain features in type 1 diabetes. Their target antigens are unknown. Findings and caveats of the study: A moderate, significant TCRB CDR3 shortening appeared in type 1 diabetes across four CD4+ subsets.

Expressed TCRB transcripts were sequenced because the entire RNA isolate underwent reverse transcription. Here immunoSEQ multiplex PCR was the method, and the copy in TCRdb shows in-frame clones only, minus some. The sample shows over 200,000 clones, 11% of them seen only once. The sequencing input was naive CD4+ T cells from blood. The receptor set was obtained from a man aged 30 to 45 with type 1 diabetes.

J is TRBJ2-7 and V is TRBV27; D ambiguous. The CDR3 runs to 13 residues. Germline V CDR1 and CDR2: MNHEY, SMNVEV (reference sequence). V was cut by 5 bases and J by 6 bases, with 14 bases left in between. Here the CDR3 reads CASSPARVGEQYF. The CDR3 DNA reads TGTGCCAGCAGTCCCGCCCGGGTTGGCGAGCAGTACTTC.

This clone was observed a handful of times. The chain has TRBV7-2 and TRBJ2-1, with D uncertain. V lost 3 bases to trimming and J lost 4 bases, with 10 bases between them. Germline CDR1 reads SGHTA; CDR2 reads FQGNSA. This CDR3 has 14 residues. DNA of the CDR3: TGTGCCAGCAGCTTGTCCCAGGTATACAATGAGCAGTTCTTC. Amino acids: CASSLSQVYNEQFF.

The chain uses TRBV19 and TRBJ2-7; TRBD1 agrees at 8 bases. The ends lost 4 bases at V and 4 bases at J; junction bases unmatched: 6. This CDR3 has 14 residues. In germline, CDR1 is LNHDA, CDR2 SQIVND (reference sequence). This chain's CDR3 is CASSTWTGQYEQYF. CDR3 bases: TGTGCCAGTAGTACCTGGACAGGGCAATACGAGCAGTACTTC.

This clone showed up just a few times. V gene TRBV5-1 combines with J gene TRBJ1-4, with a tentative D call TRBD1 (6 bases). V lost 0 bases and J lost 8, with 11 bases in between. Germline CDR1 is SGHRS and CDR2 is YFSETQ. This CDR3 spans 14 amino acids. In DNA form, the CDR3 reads TGCGCCAGCAGCTTGGGGACAGTCGGCGAAAAACTGTTTTTT. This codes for CASSLGTVGEKLFF.

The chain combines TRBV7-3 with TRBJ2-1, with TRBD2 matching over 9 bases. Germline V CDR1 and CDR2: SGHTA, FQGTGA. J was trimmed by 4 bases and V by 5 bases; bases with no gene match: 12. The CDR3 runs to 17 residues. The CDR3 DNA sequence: TGTGCCAGCAGCCCGCCCCCCTCTAGCGGGGATTACAATGAGCAGTTCTTC. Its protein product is CASSPPPSSGDYNEQFF.

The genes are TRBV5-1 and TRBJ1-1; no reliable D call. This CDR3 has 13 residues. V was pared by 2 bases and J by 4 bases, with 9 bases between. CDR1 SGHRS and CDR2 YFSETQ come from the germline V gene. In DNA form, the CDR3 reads TGCGCCAGCAGCTTTGATGGGAGCACTGAAGCTTTCTTT. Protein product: CASSFDGSTEAFF.

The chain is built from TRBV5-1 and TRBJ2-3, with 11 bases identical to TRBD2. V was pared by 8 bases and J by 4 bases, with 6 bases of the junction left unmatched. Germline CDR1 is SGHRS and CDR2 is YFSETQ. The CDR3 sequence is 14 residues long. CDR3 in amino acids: CASSTSGGSDTQYF. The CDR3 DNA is TGCGCCAGTTCCACTAGCGGGGGTTCAGATACGCAGTATTTT.

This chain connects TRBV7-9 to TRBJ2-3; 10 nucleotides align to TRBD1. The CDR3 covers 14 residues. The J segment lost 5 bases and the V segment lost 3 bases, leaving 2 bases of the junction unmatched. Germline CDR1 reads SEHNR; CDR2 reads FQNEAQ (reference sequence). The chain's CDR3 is CASSLTGGGDTQYF. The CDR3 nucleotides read TGTGCCAGCAGCTTGACAGGGGGCGGAGATACGCAGTATTTT.

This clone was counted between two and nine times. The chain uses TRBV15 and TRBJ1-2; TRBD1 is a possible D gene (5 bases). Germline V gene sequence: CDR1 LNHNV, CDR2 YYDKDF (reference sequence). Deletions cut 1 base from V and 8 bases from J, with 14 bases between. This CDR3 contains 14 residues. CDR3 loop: CATSRAGDSGGYTF. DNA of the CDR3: TGTGCCACCAGCAGAGCCGGCGACAGTGGGGGCTACACCTTC.

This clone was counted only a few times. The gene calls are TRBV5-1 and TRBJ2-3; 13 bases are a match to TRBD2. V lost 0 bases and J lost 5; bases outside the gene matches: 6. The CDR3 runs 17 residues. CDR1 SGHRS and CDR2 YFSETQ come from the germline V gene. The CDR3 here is CASSLARTSGGGDTQYF. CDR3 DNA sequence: TGCGCCAGCAGCTTGGCTCGGACTAGCGGGGGAGGAGATACGCAGTATTTT.